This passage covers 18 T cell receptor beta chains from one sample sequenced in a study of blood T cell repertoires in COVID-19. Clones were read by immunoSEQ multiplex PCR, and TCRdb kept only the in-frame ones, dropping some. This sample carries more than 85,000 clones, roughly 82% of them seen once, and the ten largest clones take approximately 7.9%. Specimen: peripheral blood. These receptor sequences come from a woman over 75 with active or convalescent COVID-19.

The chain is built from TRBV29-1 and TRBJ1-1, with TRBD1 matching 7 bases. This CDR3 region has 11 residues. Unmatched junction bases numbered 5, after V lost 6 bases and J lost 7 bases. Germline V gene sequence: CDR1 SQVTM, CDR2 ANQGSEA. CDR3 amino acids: CSVRQGVEAFF. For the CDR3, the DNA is TGCAGCGTCCGACAGGGAGTTGAAGCTTTCTTT.

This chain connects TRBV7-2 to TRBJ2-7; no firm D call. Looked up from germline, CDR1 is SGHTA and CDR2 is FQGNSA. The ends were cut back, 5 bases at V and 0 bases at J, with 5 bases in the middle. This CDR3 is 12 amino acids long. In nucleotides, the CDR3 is TGTGCCAGCAGCCACGGCTCCTACGAGCAGTACTTC. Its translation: CASSHGSYEQYF.

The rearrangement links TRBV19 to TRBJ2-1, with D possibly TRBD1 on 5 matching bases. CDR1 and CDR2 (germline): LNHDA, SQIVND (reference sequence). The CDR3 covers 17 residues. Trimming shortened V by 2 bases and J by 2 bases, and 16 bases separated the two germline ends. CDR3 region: CASSIQGRLVAYNEQFF. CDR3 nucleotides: TGTGCCAGTAGTATACAGGGTCGGTTGGTCGCCTACAATGAGCAGTTCTTC.

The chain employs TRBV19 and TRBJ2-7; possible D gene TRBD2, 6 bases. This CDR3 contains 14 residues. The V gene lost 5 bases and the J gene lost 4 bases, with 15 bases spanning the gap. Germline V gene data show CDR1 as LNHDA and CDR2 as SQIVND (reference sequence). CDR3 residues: CASSPLGGLYEQYF. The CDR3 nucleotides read TGTGCCAGTAGTCCCCTGGGAGGATTATACGAGCAGTACTTC. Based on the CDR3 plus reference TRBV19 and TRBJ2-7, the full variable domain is DGGITQSPKYLFRKEGQNVTLSCEQNLNHDAMYWYRQDPGQGLRLIYYSQIVNDFQKGDIAEGYSVSREKKESFPLTVTSAQKNPTAFYLCASSPLGGLYEQYFGPGTRLTVT.

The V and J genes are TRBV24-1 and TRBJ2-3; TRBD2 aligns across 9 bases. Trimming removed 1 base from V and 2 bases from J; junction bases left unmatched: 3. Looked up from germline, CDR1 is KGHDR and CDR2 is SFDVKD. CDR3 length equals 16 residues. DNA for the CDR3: TGTGCCACCAGTGATTTCTCTAGCGGGAACACAGATACGCAGTATTTT. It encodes CATSDFSSGNTDTQYF.

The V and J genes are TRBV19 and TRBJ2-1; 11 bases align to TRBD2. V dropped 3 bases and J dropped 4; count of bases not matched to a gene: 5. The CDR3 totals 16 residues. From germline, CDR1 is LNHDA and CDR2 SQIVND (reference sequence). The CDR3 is CASSISLAGGYNEQFF. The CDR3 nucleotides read TGTGCCAGTAGTATTAGTCTAGCGGGAGGTTACAATGAGCAGTTCTTC.

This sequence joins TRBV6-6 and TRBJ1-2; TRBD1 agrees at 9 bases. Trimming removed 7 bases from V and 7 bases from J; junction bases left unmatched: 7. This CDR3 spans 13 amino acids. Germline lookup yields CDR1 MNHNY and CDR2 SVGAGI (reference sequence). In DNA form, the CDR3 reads TGTGCCAGCACCGAGGACAGGGGACGTGGCTACACCTTC. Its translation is CASTEDRGRGYTF.

The CDR3 here is CASSFTSGTTDTQYF. CDR3 nucleotides: TGTGCCAGCAGCTTCACTAGCGGGACTACAGATACGCAGTATTTT. V gene TRBV11-2 combines with J gene TRBJ2-3; 10 positions agree with TRBD2. There are 15 residues in the CDR3. The germline V gene has CDR1 SGHAT and CDR2 FQNNGV. Unmatched junction bases numbered 3, after V lost 3 bases and J lost 3 bases.

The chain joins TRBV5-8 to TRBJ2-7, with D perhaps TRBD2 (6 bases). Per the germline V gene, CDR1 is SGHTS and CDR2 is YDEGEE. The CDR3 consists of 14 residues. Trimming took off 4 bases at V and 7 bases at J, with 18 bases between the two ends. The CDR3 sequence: CASSRDTGLREQYF. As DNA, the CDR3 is TGTGCCAGCAGCCGCGACACCGGACTACGGGAGCAGTACTTC.

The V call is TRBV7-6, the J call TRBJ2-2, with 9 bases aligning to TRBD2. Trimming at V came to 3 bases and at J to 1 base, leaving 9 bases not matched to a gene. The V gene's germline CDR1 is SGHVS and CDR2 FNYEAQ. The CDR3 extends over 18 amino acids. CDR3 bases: TGTGCCAGCAGCTTTAACCGAGCGGGAGGAGAGAACACCGGGGAGCTGTTTTTT. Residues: CASSFNRAGGENTGELFF.

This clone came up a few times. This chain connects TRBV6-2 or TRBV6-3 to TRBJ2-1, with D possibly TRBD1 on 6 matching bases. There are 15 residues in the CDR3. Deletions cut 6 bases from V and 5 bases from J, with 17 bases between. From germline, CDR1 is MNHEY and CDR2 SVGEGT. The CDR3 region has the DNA TGTGCCAGCAGACCTGACAGGTTTGGGAACAATGAGCAGTTCTTC. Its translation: CASRPDRFGNNEQFF.

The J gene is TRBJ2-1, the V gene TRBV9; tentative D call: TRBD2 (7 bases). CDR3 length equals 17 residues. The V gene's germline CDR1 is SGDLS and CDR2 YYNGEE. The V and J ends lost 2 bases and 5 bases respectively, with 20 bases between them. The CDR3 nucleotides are TGTGCCAGCAGCGTCTCGTATAACAGGGAGGGAAACAATGAGCAGTTCTTC. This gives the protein CASSVSYNREGNNEQFF. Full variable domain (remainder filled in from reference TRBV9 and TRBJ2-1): DSGVTQTPKHLITATGQRVTLRCSPRSGDLSVYWYQQSLDQGLQFLIQYYNGEERAKGNILERFSAQQFPDLHSELNLSSLELGDSALYFCASSVSYNREGNNEQFFGPGTRLTVL.

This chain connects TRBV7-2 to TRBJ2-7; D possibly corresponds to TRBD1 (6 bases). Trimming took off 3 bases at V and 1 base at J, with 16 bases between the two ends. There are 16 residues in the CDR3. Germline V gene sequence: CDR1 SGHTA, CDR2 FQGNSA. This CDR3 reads CASSLRWGRLSYEQYF. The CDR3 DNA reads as TGTGCCAGCAGCTTGCGATGGGGGCGACTTTCCTACGAGCAGTACTTC.

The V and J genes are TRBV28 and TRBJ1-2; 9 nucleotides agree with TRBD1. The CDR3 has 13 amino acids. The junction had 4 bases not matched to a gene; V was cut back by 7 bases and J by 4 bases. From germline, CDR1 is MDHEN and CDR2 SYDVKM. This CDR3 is CASKGQGPYGYTF. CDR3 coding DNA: TGTGCCAGCAAGGGACAGGGCCCCTATGGCTACACCTTC.

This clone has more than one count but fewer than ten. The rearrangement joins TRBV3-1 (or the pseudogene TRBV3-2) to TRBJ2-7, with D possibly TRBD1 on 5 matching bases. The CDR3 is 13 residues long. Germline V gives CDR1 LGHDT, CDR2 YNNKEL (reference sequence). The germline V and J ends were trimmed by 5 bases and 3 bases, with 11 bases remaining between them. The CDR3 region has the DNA TGTGCCAGCAGCTTGGACACATACTACGAGCAGTACTTC. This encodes CASSLDTYYEQYF.

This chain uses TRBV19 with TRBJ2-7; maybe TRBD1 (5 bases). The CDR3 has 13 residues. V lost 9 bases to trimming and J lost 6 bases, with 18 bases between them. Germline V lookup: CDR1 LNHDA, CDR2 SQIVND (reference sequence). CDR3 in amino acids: CASGQGRRSEQYF. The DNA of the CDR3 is TGTGCCAGCGGGCAGGGAAGAAGAAGCGAGCAGTACTTC. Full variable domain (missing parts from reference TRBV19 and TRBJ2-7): DGGITQSPKYLFRKEGQNVTLSCEQNLNHDAMYWYRQDPGQGLRLIYYSQIVNDFQKGDIAEGYSVSREKKESFPLTVTSAQKNPTAFYLCASGQGRRSEQYFGPGTRLTVT.

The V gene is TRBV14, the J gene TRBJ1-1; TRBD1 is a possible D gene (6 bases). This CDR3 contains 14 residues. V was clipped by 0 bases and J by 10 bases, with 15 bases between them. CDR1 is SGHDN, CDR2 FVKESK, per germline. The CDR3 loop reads CASSQDSRGAGAFF. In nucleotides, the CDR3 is TGTGCCAGCAGCCAAGATAGTCGGGGGGCGGGAGCTTTCTTT.

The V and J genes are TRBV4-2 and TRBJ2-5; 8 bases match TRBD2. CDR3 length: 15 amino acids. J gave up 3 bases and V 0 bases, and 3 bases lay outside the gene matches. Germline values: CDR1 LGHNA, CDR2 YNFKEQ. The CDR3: CASSQDEAGEETQYF. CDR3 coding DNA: TGTGCCAGCAGCCAAGACGAAGCGGGAGAAGAGACCCAGTACTTC.